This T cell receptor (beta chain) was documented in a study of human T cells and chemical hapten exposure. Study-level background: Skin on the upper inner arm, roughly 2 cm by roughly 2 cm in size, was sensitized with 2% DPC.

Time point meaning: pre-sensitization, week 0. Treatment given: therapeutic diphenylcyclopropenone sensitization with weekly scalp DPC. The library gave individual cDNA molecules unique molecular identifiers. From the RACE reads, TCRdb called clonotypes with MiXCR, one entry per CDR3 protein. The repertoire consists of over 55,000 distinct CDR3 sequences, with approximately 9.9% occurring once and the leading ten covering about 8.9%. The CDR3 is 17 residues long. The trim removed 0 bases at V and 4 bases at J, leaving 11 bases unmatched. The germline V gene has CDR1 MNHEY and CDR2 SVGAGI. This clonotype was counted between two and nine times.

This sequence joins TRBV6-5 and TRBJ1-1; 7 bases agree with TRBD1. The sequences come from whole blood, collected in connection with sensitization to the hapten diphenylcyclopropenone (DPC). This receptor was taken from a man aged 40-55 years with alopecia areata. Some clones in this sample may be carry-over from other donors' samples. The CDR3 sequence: CASSYSHRGQGSTEAFF. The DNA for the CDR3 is TGTGCCAGCAGTTACTCTCATAGGGGGCAGGGCAGCACTGAAGCTTTCTTT.